Each of the 19 T cell receptor beta chains below was sequenced from the same sample in a study of shared clonotypes between healthy human individuals. Assay used: immunoSEQ multiplex PCR; TCRdb lists only in-frame clones, some missing. In the table there are roughly 2.2 million clones, 80% to 95% of which are singletons. The material sequenced was naive CD4+ T cells from PBMCs. As for subset: CD45RA+ positively selected. Receptor source: a man aged 18 to 30 in good health. Some clones in this sample may be carry-over from other donors' samples.

The CDR3 loop reads CASTHTGDYGYTF. The CDR3 DNA follows: TGTGCCAGCACTCACACGGGAGACTATGGCTACACCTTC. The chain links TRBV7-2 to TRBJ1-2, with D uncertain. The CDR3 loop spans 13 amino acids. Germline lookup yields CDR1 SGHTA and CDR2 FQGNSA. Trimming took off 7 bases at V and 3 bases at J, with 12 bases between the two ends.

J is TRBJ2-7 and V is TRBV28, with 10 bases matching TRBD2. This CDR3 comprises 16 residues. With 4 bases clipped from V and 3 bases from J, the junction kept 9 bases outside the gene matches. Germline V lookup: CDR1 MDHEN, CDR2 SYDVKM. Written as DNA, the CDR3 is TGTGCCAGCAGTTCGGCTAGCGGGAGTGGCTTCTACGAGCAGTACTTC. This translates into CASSSASGSGFYEQYF.

The chain recombines TRBV18 with TRBJ2-3; D is unclear. This CDR3 comprises 14 residues. CDR1 is KGHSH, CDR2 LQKENI, per germline. V dropped 0 bases and J dropped 2 bases, with 6 bases sitting between them. DNA of the CDR3: TGTGCCAGCTCACCACCCGGAAACACAGATACGCAGTATTTT. It is translated as CASSPPGNTDTQYF.

The chain couples TRBV5-1 to TRBJ2-2, with a weak D call TRBD2 (6 bases). Trimming cost V 4 bases and J 2 bases, with 15 bases left between them. The CDR3 is 16 amino acids. Germline-derived CDR1 and CDR2 are SGHRS and YFSETQ. CDR3 in amino acids: CASSPGTGKNTGELFF. The CDR3 DNA reads TGCGCCAGCAGCCCCGGGACTGGAAAAAACACCGGGGAGCTGTTTTTT.

The CDR3 region is CASSEPAAVYNEQFF. The DNA of the CDR3 is TGTGCCAGTAGTGAGCCGGCAGCCGTCTACAATGAGCAGTTCTTC. The chain couples TRBV19 to TRBJ2-1; D is uncertain. Germline assignment: CDR1 LNHDA and CDR2 SQIVND (reference sequence). The V and J ends lost 5 bases and 3 bases respectively, with 14 bases between them. CDR3 length equals 15 residues. The complete variable domain, with remaining parts taken from reference TRBV19 and TRBJ2-1, reads DGGITQSPKYLFRKEGQNVTLSCEQNLNHDAMYWYRQDPGQGLRLIYYSQIVNDFQKGDIAEGYSVSREKKESFPLTVTSAQKNPTAFYLCASSEPAAVYNEQFFGPGTRLTVL.

The chain recombines TRBV9 with TRBJ2-4, with TRBD2 as a possible D gene (7 bases). With 4 bases removed from V and 4 bases from J, the gap between germline ends came to 15 bases. Per the germline V gene, CDR1 is SGDLS and CDR2 is YYNGEE. The CDR3 runs to 15 residues. CDR3: CASSPRTRGKNIQYF. For the CDR3, the DNA is TGTGCCAGCAGCCCACGGACTAGGGGGAAAAACATTCAGTACTTC. The complete variable domain, with remaining parts taken from reference TRBV9 and TRBJ2-4, reads DSGVTQTPKHLITATGQRVTLRCSPRSGDLSVYWYQQSLDQGLQFLIQYYNGEERAKGNILERFSAQQFPDLHSELNLSSLELGDSALYFCASSPRTRGKNIQYFGAGTRLSVL.

This chain uses TRBV10-3 with TRBJ1-4, with D possibly matching TRBD1 (6 bases). This CDR3 is 14 amino acids long. The V end lost 8 bases, the J end lost 4 bases, and 14 bases lay between the germline ends. The germline V gene encodes CDR1 ENHRY and CDR2 SYGVKD. The CDR3 DNA sequence: TGTGCCATCTCTCCGGGACACCGTAATGAAAAACTGTTTTTT. The encoded protein is CAISPGHRNEKLFF.

The chain's CDR3 is CAWRAGGNTIYF. Written as DNA, the CDR3 is TGTGCCTGGAGAGCAGGGGGAAACACCATATATTTT. The rearrangement uses TRBV30 and TRBJ1-3; D is perhaps TRBD1 (5 bases). CDR1 is GTSNPN, CDR2 SVGIG, per germline (reference sequence). There are 12 residues in the CDR3. Trimming pared 3 bases from V and 4 bases from J, leaving 7 bases between.

The chain carries TRBV27 and TRBJ1-2; 8 positions match TRBD1. Trimming took 3 bases from V and 5 from J; bases not matched to a gene: 17. The germline V gene has CDR1 MNHEY and CDR2 SMNVEV (reference sequence). The CDR3 runs 18 residues. The CDR3: CASSFLRGPGQAEYGYTF. The DNA of the CDR3 is TGTGCCAGCAGTTTCCTAAGGGGCCCGGGACAGGCGGAATATGGCTACACCTTC.

J is TRBJ1-5 and V is TRBV7-3, with a possible D match to TRBD1 (5 bases). The V gene's germline CDR1 is SGHTA and CDR2 FQGTGA. The CDR3 consists of 14 residues. The ends were cut back, 7 bases at V and 8 bases at J, with 18 bases in the middle. The CDR3 sequence is CASTTTIRGKPQHF. CDR3 bases: TGTGCCAGCACCACGACTATACGGGGGAAGCCCCAGCATTTT.

The chain couples TRBV15 to TRBJ2-7; a weak D match, TRBD1 (5 bases). Trimming took off 0 bases at V and 3 bases at J, with 21 bases between the two ends. This CDR3 has 18 amino acids. CDR1 and CDR2 (germline): LNHNV, YYDKDF (reference sequence). This chain's CDR3 is CATSRDIQTLTEDYEQYF. CDR3 DNA: TGTGCCACCAGCAGAGATATCCAAACCCTGACAGAGGACTACGAGCAGTACTTC.

The chain employs TRBV5-1 and TRBJ2-1, with a possible D match to TRBD2 (6 bases). The CDR3 covers 16 residues. V lost 0 bases, J lost 7 bases, and 17 bases lay in between. Germline CDR1 is SGHRS and CDR2 is YFSETQ. CDR3 bases: TGCGCCAGCAGCTTGGGGGACTTATCTCGGAGAAATGAGCAGTTCTTC. Its protein is CASSLGDLSRRNEQFF.

V usage is TRBV5-4 and J usage is TRBJ2-3; TRBD1 aligns across 7 bases. After removal of 4 bases from V and 0 bases from J, the junction contained 8 bases not matched to a gene. Looked up from germline, CDR1 is SGHNT and CDR2 is YYREEE (reference sequence). The CDR3 is 16 residues long. The chain's CDR3 is CASSLARDRSTDTQYF. The CDR3 nucleotides read TGTGCCAGCAGCCTGGCTCGGGACAGAAGCACAGATACGCAGTATTTT.

The chain carries TRBV4-1 and TRBJ1-5; D gene unclear. V lost 4 bases and J lost 3, with 13 bases in between. The V gene's germline CDR1 is MGHRA and CDR2 YSYEKL. The CDR3 sequence is 15 residues long. The CDR3 reads CASSPSADANQPQHF. The CDR3 DNA is TGCGCCAGCAGCCCATCGGCGGATGCCAATCAGCCCCAGCATTTT.

The J gene is TRBJ1-3, the V gene TRBV29-1; D not certain. The CDR3 runs to 12 residues. Germline V CDR1 and CDR2: SQVTM, ANQGSEA. V gave up 8 bases and J gave up 6 bases, with 14 bases separating them. CDR3 region: CSTSSTSNTIYF. Written as DNA, the CDR3 is TGCAGCACTTCCTCGACTTCAAACACCATATATTTT.

This clone was recorded once. V gene TRBV5-6 combines with J gene TRBJ2-5; D not resolved. The CDR3 totals 11 residues. Germline-derived CDR1 and CDR2 are SGHDT and YYEEEE. Trimming took 8 bases from V and 5 from J, leaving 10 bases between them. CDR3: CASSTRETQYF. Written as DNA, the CDR3 is TGTGCCAGTTCAACTCGTGAGACCCAGTACTTC.

The chain carries TRBV6-6 and TRBJ1-2; maybe TRBD1 (5 bases). V dropped 2 bases and J dropped 5 bases, with 9 bases sitting between them. The germline CDR1 and CDR2 sequences are MNHNY and SVGAGI (reference sequence). The CDR3 length is 13 residues. CDR3 nucleotides: TGTGCCAGCAGTTACGACAGAGTGTATGGCTACACCTTC. Amino acid sequence: CASSYDRVYGYTF.

This rearrangement joins TRBV7-3 to TRBJ1-2, with D possibly TRBD1 on 5 matching bases. The CDR3 contains 13 residues. Germline CDR1 reads SGHTA; CDR2 reads FQGTGA. Trimming took off 5 bases at V and 6 bases at J, with 13 bases between the two ends. The CDR3 loop is CASSPGTAHGYTF. CDR3 sequence (DNA): TGTGCCAGCAGCCCGGGGACGGCCCATGGCTACACCTTC.

On this clone: Other DNA sequences from this sample encode an identical CDR3 as well. The chain recombines TRBV18 with TRBJ1-5; maybe TRBD1 (6 bases). The ends were cut back, 0 bases at V and 6 bases at J, with 6 bases in the middle. This CDR3 region has 13 residues. Germline CDR1 KGHSH, CDR2 LQKENI. CDR3 sequence: CASSPPGGQPQHF. The DNA of the CDR3 is TGTGCCAGCTCACCACCAGGGGGTCAGCCCCAGCATTTT.